This entry features one T cell receptor beta chain sequence. Its antigen is unknown. These data come from a study of response to subunit inactivated influenza vaccine. TCRdb processed the RT-PCR reads anew with MiXCR; each CDR3 protein has one entry. The table lists hundreds of thousands of distinct CDR3 sequences, roughly 14% of them singletons. Study results and caveats: The authors offered the suggestion that each seasonal influenza vaccination recruits few new T cells.

The CDR3 contains 17 residues. This receptor was identified in a man aged 50 to 59 who received an inactivated influenza vaccine. The chain carries TRBV21-1 and TRBJ2-1; the table's D gene call, TRBD2, was not cross checked with the DNA. TRBV21-1 is a known pseudogene. This specimen consisted of PBMCs from blood, obtained approximately 13 days after vaccination. The CDR3 region has the DNA TGTGCCAGCAGCAAAGTTTTTAGGGGCCTAGTTTACAATGAGCAGTTCTTC. Translated, it gives CASSKVFRGLVYNEQFF.